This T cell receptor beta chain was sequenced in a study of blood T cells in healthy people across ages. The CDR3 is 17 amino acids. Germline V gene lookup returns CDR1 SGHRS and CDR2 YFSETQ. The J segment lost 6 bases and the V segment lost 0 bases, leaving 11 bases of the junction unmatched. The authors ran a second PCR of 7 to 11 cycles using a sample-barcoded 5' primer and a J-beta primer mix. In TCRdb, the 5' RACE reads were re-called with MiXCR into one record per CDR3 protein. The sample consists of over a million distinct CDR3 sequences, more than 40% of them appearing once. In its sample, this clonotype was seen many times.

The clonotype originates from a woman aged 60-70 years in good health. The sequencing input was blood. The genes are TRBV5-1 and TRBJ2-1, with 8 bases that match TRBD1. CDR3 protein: CASSLVPGGGPGNEQFF. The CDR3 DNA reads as TGCGCCAGCAGCTTGGTGCCAGGGGGCGGACCGGGCAATGAGCAGTTCTTC. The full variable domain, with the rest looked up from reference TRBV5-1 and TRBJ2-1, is KAGVTQTPRYLIKTRGQQVTLSCSPISGHRSVSWYQQTPGQGLQFLFEYFSETQRNKGNFPGRFSGRQFSNSRSEMNVSTLELGDSALYLCASSLVPGGGPGNEQFFGPGTRLTVL.